This TCR beta chain originates from a study of cytomegalovirus exposure and HLA in healthy donors. Study-level points and caveats: CMV antigen specificity was confirmed in vitro for a few CMV-associated chains. Associated with HLA alleles at 0.05 false discovery rate in a later analysis were 15,000 to 20,000 TCR beta sequences. Among TCR beta chains, those listed as cytomegalovirus-associated numbered roughly 150. Being productive about 90% or about 30% of the time was typical of most TCR beta V segments in an earlier analysis.

In the PCR, 60 Vbeta and 13 Jbeta primers were used. This table comes from immunoSEQ multiplex PCR, and its TCRdb copy is limited to in-frame clones, with some not included. The table records around 150,000 clones, roughly 8.8% of them present only once. In its sample, this clone was seen a few times. Its specificity is not known. CDR1 and CDR2 from the germline V gene are MNHNS and SASEGT. CDR3 length: 17 amino acids. Trimming took 2 bases from V and 2 from J; bases not matched to a gene: 8. The origin of this receptor is a woman between 40 and 50 years old in good health and CMV-seropositive. The chain has TRBV6-1 and TRBJ1-4; 7 bases are a match to TRBD1. Sequencing was carried out using PBMCs. As DNA, the CDR3 is TGTGCCAGCAGTGAATCGACAGGGAGATGGACTAATGAAAAACTGTTTTTT. It codes for CASSESTGRWTNEKLFF.